The 20 T cell receptor beta chains reported below all come from one sample, sequenced in a study of Graves' ophthalmopathy and Graves' hyperthyroidism. RNA transcripts provided the template for amplifying TCR beta CDR3 regions. Investigators did first-round RT-PCR with HTBI primers, then second-round multiplex PCR. TCRdb passed the multiplex PCR reads through MiXCR, listing each CDR3 protein once. The sample has 40,000 to 50,000 distinct CDR3 sequences, more than 45% seen once. The sample was peripheral blood. The receptor source for this set is an adult man with Graves' ophthalmopathy.

The chain joins TRBV20-1 to TRBJ2-7; the match to TRBD2 covers 14 bases. The CDR3 runs to 17 residues. Trimming removed 0 bases from V and 4 bases from J; junction bases left unmatched: 8. Germline assignment: CDR1 DFQATT and CDR2 SNEGSKA (reference sequence). This CDR3 is CSARDATGLAGDYEQYF. Here the CDR3 DNA reads TGCAGTGCTAGAGACGCAACGGGACTAGCGGGAGATTACGAGCAGTACTTC.

This clonotype was counted many times. The chain recombines TRBV12-3 or TRBV12-4 with TRBJ2-5; 11 nucleotides agree with TRBD2. The J segment lost 0 bases and the V segment lost 6 bases, leaving 3 bases of the junction unmatched. CDR3 length: 15 residues. The CDR3 coding sequence is TGTGCCAGCAGCGGGACTAGCGGCCACCAAGAGACCCAGTACTTC. It is translated as CASSGTSGHQETQYF.

This clonotype was counted ten times or more. V is TRBV20-1 and J is TRBJ1-1; 11 bases are a match to TRBD1. Germline CDR1 reads DFQATT; CDR2 reads SNEGSKA (reference sequence). The length of the CDR3 is 15 residues. The V segment lost 6 bases and the J segment 3 bases; nucleotides outside the gene matches: 9. For the CDR3, the DNA is TGCAGTGCCGCAGGGACAGGGGGGAGACACACTGAAGCTTTCTTT. Amino acids: CSAAGTGGRHTEAFF.

In regard to this clonotype: One junction end disagrees with the germline gene, perhaps due to a read error. The J gene is TRBJ2-3, the V gene TRBV7-2; 12 positions match TRBD2. This CDR3 has 16 amino acids. Germline V gene sequence: CDR1 SGHTA, CDR2 FQGNSA. CDR3: CASSFTLAGGGDTRYF. The CDR3 DNA reads as TGTGCCAGCAGCTTCACACTAGCGGGGGGAGGAGATACGCGGTATTTC. Using reference TRBV7-2 and TRBJ2-3 for the parts outside the CDR3, the full variable domain is GAGVSQSPSNKVTEKGKDVELRCDPISGHTALYWYRQSLGQGLEFLIYFQGNSAPDKSGLPSDRFSAERTGGSVSTLTIQRTQQEDSAVYLCASSFTLAGGGDTRYFGPGTRLTVL.

This clonotype was observed at least ten times. The V call is TRBV20-1, the J call TRBJ2-7; possible D gene TRBD2, 5 bases. The germline V gene has CDR1 DFQATT and CDR2 SNEGSKA (reference sequence). Trimming took off 2 bases at V and 7 bases at J, with 12 bases between the two ends. The CDR3 consists of 12 residues. In DNA, the CDR3 is TGCAGTGCTAGACGGACTTCTTATGAGCAGTACTTC. This translates into CSARRTSYEQYF.

The chain uses TRBV27 and TRBJ2-5, with 13 bases identical to TRBD2. The CDR3 has 15 residues. The germline CDR1 and CDR2 sequences are MNHEY and SMNVEV (reference sequence). V was pared by 7 bases and J by 5 bases, with 7 bases of the junction left unmatched. As DNA, the CDR3 is TGTGCCAGCAAAAAAGGACTAGCGGGAGTGGAGACCCAGTACTTC. As protein: CASKKGLAGVETQYF.

The chain carries TRBV7-2 and TRBJ2-7; 7 nucleotides align to TRBD2. The germline V gene encodes CDR1 SGHTA and CDR2 FQGNSA. J gave up 2 bases and V 8 bases, and 3 bases lay outside the gene matches. The CDR3 is made up of 12 amino acids. In DNA, the CDR3 is TGTGCCAGCGCTAGCGGAACCTACGAGCAGTACTTC. Translated: CASASGTYEQYF.

This clonotype was counted ten times or more. J is TRBJ2-1 and V is TRBV10-2; 10 bases map to TRBD2. CDR1 is WSHSY, CDR2 SAAADI, per germline. The CDR3 runs 14 residues. In DNA, the CDR3 is TGCGGGACTAGCGGAGCCGACCCGCACAATGAGCAGTTCTTC. It translates to CGTSGADPHNEQFF.

This clonotype was seen only a few times. The chain recombines TRBV3-1 with TRBJ1-2; D gene ambiguous. The germline V gene encodes CDR1 LGHDT and CDR2 YNNKEL (reference sequence). Trimming left V 0 bases short and J 0 bases short, with 11 bases between. CDR3 length: 16 residues. Here the CDR3 reads CASSQDRRMTNYGYTF. The DNA of the CDR3 is TGTGCCAGCAGCCAAGATCGCCGGATGACTAACTATGGCTACACCTTC.

The chain uses TRBV15 and TRBJ2-1, with D possibly being TRBD2 (5 bases). V lost 3 bases and J 2 bases, leaving 23 bases between the germline ends. The CDR3 contains 19 residues. Germline-derived CDR1 and CDR2 are LNHNV and YYDKDF (reference sequence). The CDR3 sequence: CATSSHSGEPRGTYNEQFF. DNA for the CDR3: TGTGCCACCAGCAGCCACTCTGGTGAGCCCCGGGGAACCTACAATGAGCAGTTCTTC.

The chain combines TRBV7-2 with TRBJ1-6; D perhaps matches TRBD1 (5 bases). Germline CDR1 and CDR2: SGHTA and FQGNSA. Trimming left V 2 bases short and J 13 bases short, with 21 bases between. The CDR3 totals 16 residues. The CDR3 sequence is CASSLRPSGASAPLHF. The CDR3 coding sequence is TGTGCCAGCAGCTTACGTCCTAGCGGGGCCTCGGCTCCCCTCCACTTT.

The rearrangement links TRBV3-1 to TRBJ2-7; D tentatively fits TRBD1 or TRBD2 (5 bases each). There are 13 residues in the CDR3. CDR1 and CDR2 (germline): LGHDT, YNNKEL (reference sequence). V dropped 0 bases and J dropped 9 bases, with 12 bases sitting between them. In DNA form, the CDR3 reads TGTGCCAGCAGCCAAGATGGGCGAGGGGCGCAGTACTTC. It translates to CASSQDGRGAQYF.

With regard to this clonotype: The junction departs from the called germline gene at one end, perhaps through a read error. The chain has TRBV7-3 and TRBJ1-2; tentative D call: TRBD1 (6 bases). Germline CDR1 SGHTA, CDR2 FQGTGA. This CDR3 is 15 amino acids long. CDR3 in amino acids: CASGLPSGGAGGYTF. DNA for the CDR3: TGTGCCAGCGGCTTACCTAGCGGGGGCGCGGGTGGCTACACCTTC. The variable domain in full, with the rest retrieved from reference TRBV7-3 and TRBJ1-2, is GAGVSQTPSNKVTEKGKYVELRCDPISGHTALYWYRQSLGQGPEFLIYFQGTGAADDSGLPNDRFFAVRPEGSVSTLKIQRTERGDSAVYLCASGLPSGGAGGYTFGSGTRLTVV.

Of note for this clonotype: The junction departs from germline at one end; a sequencing error may be responsible. The chain uses TRBV2 and TRBJ2-2; D gene unclear. Germline V gene sequence: CDR1 SNHLY, CDR2 FYNNEI. CDR3 length equals 13 residues. CDR3 in amino acids: CASSDEDTGELFF. In nucleotides, the CDR3 is TGTGCCAGCAGTGATGAAGACACAGGGGAGCTGTTTTTT.

This clonotype was observed at least ten times. The chain links TRBV20-1 to TRBJ2-3, with D perhaps matching TRBD1 (7 bases). The ends were cut back, 1 base at V and 1 base at J, with 9 bases in the middle. This CDR3 has 14 amino acids. Germline CDR1 reads DFQATT; CDR2 reads SNEGSKA (reference sequence). As DNA, the CDR3 is TGCAGTGCTAGAGCCAGGGGGGGCACAGATACGCAGTATTTT. Translated: CSARARGGTDTQYF.

This clonotype was counted at least ten times. CDR3 coding DNA: TGCAGTGCTCACGGACAGGACACTAGCAATCAGCCCCAGCATTTT. Its translation: CSAHGQDTSNQPQHF. The J gene is TRBJ1-5, the V gene TRBV20-1; TRBD1 agrees at 7 bases. Germline loops: CDR1 DFQATT, CDR2 SNEGSKA (reference sequence). Losses at the gene ends were 5 bases for V and 0 bases for J; bases not matched to a gene: 7. The CDR3 runs to 15 residues.

This clonotype was seen a few times. For the CDR3, the DNA is TGCGCCAGCATGGGAGCGGGGGGTTTGAGATCGGTGGATACGCAGTATTTT. It encodes CASMGAGGLRSVDTQYF. This rearrangement joins TRBV4-1 to TRBJ2-3, with 9 bases matching TRBD2. The V segment lost 7 bases and the J segment 6 bases; nucleotides outside the gene matches: 17. Germline V lookup: CDR1 MGHRA, CDR2 YSYEKL. The length of the CDR3 is 17 residues.

For this clonotype: As the CDR3 is not closed by the conserved phenylalanine or tryptophan, this likely results from a read error. V gene TRBV12-5 combines with J gene TRBJ2-1, with D perhaps given as TRBD1 or TRBD2 (5 bases each). CDR1 is LGHNT and CDR2 is FRNRAP in the germline V gene. This CDR3 comprises 13 residues. DNA of the CDR3: TGCGCTAGTGGTTTAGGGGACGTCCGGGAGCAGTTCCTC. Amino acids: CASGLGDVREQFL.

V gene TRBV5-1 combines with J gene TRBJ2-7, with TRBD2 matching over 10 bases. Germline CDR1 is SGHRS and CDR2 is YFSETQ. Trimming took 6 bases from V and 2 from J; bases not matched to a gene: 8. The CDR3 runs 15 residues. CDR3 nucleotides: TGCGCCAGCACCCGGGGTAGCGGGGGGACCTACGAGCAGTACTTC. Translation: CASTRGSGGTYEQYF.

The chain combines TRBV5-6 with TRBJ1-2; the D gene is possibly TRBD1 (6 bases). The CDR3 covers 17 residues. CDR1 and CDR2 (germline): SGHDT, YYEEEE. Trimming removed 4 bases from V and 4 bases from J, with 23 bases in between. The CDR3 reads CASSQDGPGTPSYGYTF. The CDR3 region has the DNA TGTGCCAGCAGCCAAGACGGTCCGGGGACACCTAGCTATGGCTACACCTTC.